This passage covers 21 T cell receptor beta chains from one sample sequenced in a study. TCRdb re-derived calls from the 5' RACE reads in MiXCR, one entry per CDR3 protein. The sample holds about 40,000 distinct CDR3 sequences, 30% seen once. The sample comprised tumor-infiltrating memory CD4+ T cells sorted from the breast tumor. Subset defined: memory CD4+ T cells, CD4+CD45RO+CD25-. The receptors originated from a female donor with breast cancer.

J is TRBJ1-2 and V is TRBV20-1; TRBD1 aligns across 9 bases. The germline V gene has CDR1 DFQATT and CDR2 SNEGSKA (reference sequence). Germline trimming cut 3 bases from V and 7 bases from J; bases unmatched to any gene: 6. This CDR3 has 13 residues. CDR3 sequence (DNA): TGCAGTGCTAGGCCGGGACAGGGAGGTGGCTACACCTTC. Its protein product is CSARPGQGGGYTF.

In its sample, this clonotype was seen a few times. This chain connects TRBV3-1 to TRBJ2-7, with a possible D match to TRBD2 (5 bases). V lost 6 bases and J lost 4, with 13 bases in between. The CDR3 loop spans 13 amino acids. Germline V gene sequence: CDR1 LGHDT, CDR2 YNNKEL (reference sequence). Here the CDR3 reads CASSVVGGYEQYF. Here the CDR3 DNA reads TGTGCCAGCAGTGTGGTAGGCGGGTACGAGCAGTACTTC.

This clonotype is judged medium-sized (0.01 to 0.1%). This chain joins TRBV20-1 and TRBJ2-6, with D tentatively TRBD1 (5 bases). CDR1 is DFQATT, CDR2 SNEGSKA, per germline (reference sequence). Deletions cut 6 bases from V and 2 bases from J, with 14 bases between. This CDR3 comprises 15 residues. The CDR3 DNA is TGCAGTGCCGCTGACGGCAGGGCTGGGGCCAACGTCCTGACTTTC. This translates into CSAADGRAGANVLTF.

V usage is TRBV28 and J usage is TRBJ1-5, with D possibly matching TRBD1 (6 bases). The length of the CDR3 is 15 residues. The V end was cut by 6 bases, the J end by 8 bases, with 20 bases between. Per the germline V gene, CDR1 is MDHEN and CDR2 is SYDVKM. CDR3 loop: CASSLGGARSKPQHF. Written as DNA, the CDR3 is TGTGCCAGCAGCCTGGGGGGGGCAAGGAGCAAGCCCCAGCATTTT.

In its sample, this clonotype was seen a few times. The rearrangement uses TRBV25-1 and TRBJ2-7; tentative D call: TRBD2 (5 bases). Germline loops: CDR1 MGHDK, CDR2 SYGVNS. This CDR3 contains 16 residues. V was trimmed by 1 base and J by 0 bases, leaving 13 bases between them. The CDR3 spells CASSEFFGGGSYEQYF. The CDR3 nucleotides read TGTGCCAGCAGTGAATTCTTTGGCGGAGGCTCCTACGAGCAGTACTTC.

This clonotype was picked up a small number of times. V usage is TRBV20-1 and J usage is TRBJ1-5; D unresolved. Germline loops: CDR1 DFQATT, CDR2 SNEGSKA (reference sequence). Trimming left V 4 bases short and J 4 bases short, with 8 bases between. The CDR3 is 12 amino acids. The CDR3 protein is CSAIEGNQPQHF. The CDR3 region has the DNA TGCAGTGCTATCGAAGGGAATCAGCCCCAGCATTTT.

The rearrangement joins TRBV5-4 to TRBJ2-3; 7 nucleotides line up with TRBD2. The trim removed 4 bases at V and 3 bases at J, leaving 11 bases unmatched. This CDR3 has 16 residues. The V gene's germline CDR1 is SGHNT and CDR2 YYREEE (reference sequence). The CDR3 is CASSRAGAAGTDTQYF. The CDR3 region has the DNA TGTGCCAGCAGCAGAGCCGGCGCAGCGGGAACAGATACGCAGTATTTT.

The rearrangement uses TRBV7-3 and TRBJ2-4; D may correspond to TRBD1 or TRBD2 (5 bases each). CDR3 size: 15 residues. Germline V gene sequence: CDR1 SGHTA, CDR2 FQGTGA. V was trimmed by 4 bases and J by 1 base, leaving 11 bases between them. The CDR3 bases are TGTGCCAGCAGCTCAGGGACGGCTGCCAAAAACATTCAGTACTTC. As protein: CASSSGTAAKNIQYF.

This clonotype came up many times. The chain joins TRBV7-9 to TRBJ2-3; weak D call: TRBD2 (7 bases). The germline V gene has CDR1 SEHNR and CDR2 FQNEAQ (reference sequence). V dropped 8 bases and J dropped 3 bases, with 18 bases sitting between them. The CDR3 totals 15 residues. The CDR3 spells CASSFRGGQTDTQYF. The CDR3 bases are TGTGCCAGCTCCTTTAGGGGGGGGCAAACAGATACGCAGTATTTT.

The genes are TRBV9 and TRBJ2-6, with D perhaps TRBD1 (7 bases). Per germline, CDR1 SGDLS and CDR2 YYNGEE. This CDR3 has 18 residues. V was pared by 1 base and J by 3 bases, with 17 bases between. CDR3 amino acids: CASSVNPGGSVGANVLTF. The CDR3 DNA reads TGTGCCAGCAGCGTAAACCCAGGGGGGTCTGTTGGGGCCAACGTCCTGACTTTC.

V and J are TRBV5-1 and TRBJ1-1, with 7 nucleotides matching TRBD1. V lost 0 bases and J lost 2; bases outside the gene matches: 7. The CDR3 extends over 16 amino acids. Germline lookup yields CDR1 SGHRS and CDR2 YFSETQ. The CDR3 sequence: CASSLEGAGNNTEAFF. The CDR3 region has the DNA TGCGCCAGCAGCTTGGAGGGGGCAGGAAATAACACTGAAGCTTTCTTT.

This clonotype occurred many times. This sequence joins TRBV7-3 and TRBJ2-1; TRBD2 aligns across 9 bases. The CDR3 covers 17 residues. The germline V gene encodes CDR1 SGHTA and CDR2 FQGTGA. V shed 0 bases and J 4 bases; nucleotides not matched to a gene: 7. CDR3 protein: CASSLTPPAGGYNEQFF. The DNA of the CDR3 is TGTGCCAGCAGCTTAACACCGCCAGCGGGGGGTTACAATGAGCAGTTCTTC.

This chain uses TRBV7-2 with TRBJ2-6, with D perhaps given as TRBD1 or TRBD2 (5 bases each). CDR1 SGHTA and CDR2 FQGNSA come from the germline V gene. The CDR3 covers 14 residues. V was clipped by 5 bases and J by 3 bases, with 8 bases between them. For the CDR3, the DNA is TGTGCCAGCAGCCTGAGGGGTGGGGCCAACGTCCTGACTTTC. Translated: CASSLRGGANVLTF.

This clonotype was recorded a few times. The V call is TRBV5-1, the J call TRBJ1-1; 8 nucleotides line up with TRBD1. CDR1 is SGHRS and CDR2 is YFSETQ in the germline V gene. With 5 bases clipped from V and 3 bases from J, the junction kept 6 bases outside the gene matches. The CDR3 contains 14 residues. In nucleotides, the CDR3 is TGCGCCAGCAGACTGACAGGGGCGGACACTGAAGCTTTCTTT. Translation gives CASRLTGADTEAFF. The variable domain in full, completed from reference TRBV5-1 and TRBJ1-1, reads KAGVTQTPRYLIKTRGQQVTLSCSPISGHRSVSWYQQTPGQGLQFLFEYFSETQRNKGNFPGRFSGRQFSNSRSEMNVSTLELGDSALYLCASRLTGADTEAFFGQGTRLTVV.

There are many counts of this clonotype. The CDR3 region is CSAKTDRGSYEQYF. DNA for the CDR3: TGCAGTGCTAAGACCGACAGGGGTTCCTACGAGCAGTACTTC. The V call is TRBV20-1, the J call TRBJ2-7; 8 nucleotides line up with TRBD1. Germline V gene sequence: CDR1 DFQATT, CDR2 SNEGSKA (reference sequence). The CDR3 length is 14 residues. V was pared by 4 bases and J by 1 base, with 6 bases of the junction left unmatched.

The rearrangement uses TRBV6-1 and TRBJ1-1; maybe TRBD1 (5 bases). Trimming removed 4 bases at V and 8 bases at J, with 20 bases between. The CDR3 is made up of 15 amino acids. Germline loops: CDR1 MNHNS, CDR2 SASEGT. CDR3 in DNA: TGTGCCAGCAGTGCTCCTGGGGCGCCGGGGCGGGAAGCTTTCTTT. Translation gives CASSAPGAPGREAFF.

The rearrangement uses TRBV27 and TRBJ2-3; the D gene is possibly TRBD2 (5 bases). V was clipped by 4 bases and J by 0 bases, with 11 bases between them. The V gene's germline CDR1 is MNHEY and CDR2 SMNVEV (reference sequence). There are 15 residues in the CDR3. CDR3 loop: CASSSLVESTDTQYF. For the CDR3, the DNA is TGTGCCAGCAGTTCACTAGTCGAAAGCACAGATACGCAGTATTTT.

This clonotype has just a few counts. V usage is TRBV20-1 and J usage is TRBJ1-2; D unclear. The V gene lost 2 bases and the J gene lost 3 bases, with 7 bases spanning the gap. CDR1 is DFQATT and CDR2 is SNEGSKA in the germline V gene (reference sequence). The CDR3 loop spans 12 amino acids. This chain's CDR3 is CSARHGYYGYTF. DNA for the CDR3: TGCAGTGCTAGACACGGATACTATGGCTACACCTTC.

V usage is TRBV20-1 and J usage is TRBJ2-7; D gene ambiguous. The germline V gene encodes CDR1 DFQATT and CDR2 SNEGSKA (reference sequence). This CDR3 is 13 amino acids long. The V and J ends lost 6 bases and 1 base respectively, with 13 bases between them. CDR3 DNA: TGCAGTGCCCCATCTTATCTGTCCTACGAGCAGTACTTC. It encodes CSAPSYLSYEQYF.

This rearrangement joins TRBV30 to TRBJ2-1; 9 positions agree with TRBD2. The V and J ends lost 7 bases and 8 bases, in that order; junction bases with no gene match: 9. CDR3 length: 13 amino acids. Germline V gene data show CDR1 as GTSNPN and CDR2 as SVGIG (reference sequence). In DNA form, the CDR3 reads TGTGCCTTACTAGCGGGCCTTCCGGATGAGCAGTTCTTC. It translates to CALLAGLPDEQFF. Drawing the rest from reference TRBV30 and TRBJ2-1, the complete variable domain is SQTIHQWPATLVQPVGSPLSLECTVEGTSNPNLYWYRQAAGRGLQLLFYSVGIGQISSEVPQNLSASRPQDRQFILSSKKLLLSDSGFYLCALLAGLPDEQFFGPGTRLTVL.

A few counts support this clonotype. The CDR3 nucleotides are TGTGCCAGCAGAAAAGACAGGGCGGGCACCGGGGAGCTGTTTTTT. As protein: CASRKDRAGTGELFF. The V gene is TRBV6-5, the J gene TRBJ2-2; 7 nucleotides align to TRBD1. The CDR3 sequence is 15 residues long. Germline CDR1 MNHEY, CDR2 SVGAGI. The V gene end was trimmed by 6 bases and the J gene end by 4 bases; junction bases not matched to a gene: 8.